These T cell receptor beta chains were read from a single sample in a study of beta chain features in type 1 diabetes. Sequenced by immunoSEQ multiplex PCR; TCRdb stores in-frame clones only, minus some. Of some 360,000 clones listed, around 9.6% are singletons. Sequencing was performed on central memory CD4+ T cells from blood. The source of these receptors is a man between 25 and 39 years old with type 1 diabetes. Both conserved end residues are part of each CDR3. A D gene is named only where the DNA matches it firmly. Clone size is given for some rows only: seen once, a few or many times, or a class if the clone is expanded.

cdr3_aa cdr3_nt cdr3_length j_call v_call clone_size d_call
CASKGQTSYEQYF TGTGCCAGCAAGGGACAGACCTCCTACGAGCAGTACTTC 13 TRBJ2-7 TRBV27 many TRBD1
CASSLQGQGSQETQYF TGCGCCAGCAGCTTGCAGGGACAGGGCTCCCAAGAGACCCAGTACTTC 16 TRBJ2-5 TRBV5-1 NA TRBD1
CASSPRTYPYEQYF TGTGCCAGCAGCCCGCGGACCTACCCCTACGAGCAGTACTTC 14 TRBJ2-7 TRBV4-2 NA NA
CASSLWTSGVNEQFF TGTGCCAGCAGCTTGTGGACTAGCGGGGTGAATGAGCAGTTCTTC 15 TRBJ2-1 TRBV7-2 NA TRBD2
CASSYSGVMEYF TGTGCCAGCAGTTACTCCGGGGTTATGGAGTACTTC 12 TRBJ2-5 TRBV6-6 NA NA
CASSPTSGDQITQYF TGTGCCAGCAGTCCGACTAGCGGAGATCAGATAACGCAGTATTTT 15 TRBJ2-3 TRBV2 many TRBD2
CAISALVSYEQYF TGTGCCATCAGTGCACTAGTCTCCTACGAGCAGTACTTC 13 TRBJ2-7 TRBV10-3 few NA
CASSLEPGQGYEQYF TGTGCCAGCAGCTTAGAGCCGGGACAGGGCTACGAGCAGTACTTC 15 TRBJ2-7 TRBV11-2 NA TRBD1
CSVDEASGHNEQFF TGCAGCGTTGATGAGGCTAGCGGGCACAATGAGCAGTTCTTC 14 TRBJ2-1 TRBV29-1 many TRBD2
CASSLDSRGGYNEQFF TGTGCCAGCAGCTTAGATTCCCGGGGGGGATACAATGAGCAGTTCTTC 16 TRBJ2-1 TRBV11-3 few TRBD2
CASSPLGLNYGYTF TGTGCCAGCTCACCGCTGGGCCTTAACTATGGCTACACCTTC 14 TRBJ1-2 TRBV18 few NA
CASSIQAWNTEAFF TGTGCCAGCTCAATACAGGCCTGGAACACTGAAGCTTTCTTT 14 TRBJ1-1 TRBV18 NA NA
CASSSPRDRPYEQYF TGTGCCAGCAGCTCCCCTCGGGACAGGCCCTACGAGCAGTACTTC 15 TRBJ2-7 TRBV7-2 NA TRBD1
CASRADTQYF TGCGCCAGCAGAGCAGATACGCAGTATTTT 10 TRBJ2-3 TRBV5-1 few NA
CAISESAVKRDEQYF TGTGCCATCAGTGAGTCGGCGGTAAAGAGGGACGAGCAGTACTTC 15 TRBJ2-7 TRBV10-3 NA NA
CASGGNQPQHF TGTGCCAGCGGGGGGAATCAGCCCCAGCATTTT 11 TRBJ1-5 TRBV2 NA NA
CASSRQGSHEQYF TGTGCCAGCAGTCGACAGGGGTCCCACGAGCAGTACTTC 13 TRBJ2-7 TRBV25-1 few TRBD1
CASSPQGYYGYTF TGTGCCAGCAGCCCTCAGGGTTACTATGGCTACACCTTC 13 TRBJ1-2 TRBV14 many NA
CASRSGHENTEAFF TGTGCCAGCAGGTCGGGACACGAGAACACTGAAGCTTTCTTT 14 TRBJ1-1 TRBV9 few NA
CASSDLQAARYGYTF TGTGCCAGCAGTGATCTCCAGGCGGCACGCTATGGCTACACCTTC 15 TRBJ1-2 TRBV25-1 few NA
CASSAGNGNQPQHF TGTGCCAGCAGCGCAGGGAATGGCAATCAGCCCCAGCATTTT 14 TRBJ1-5 TRBV6-1 NA NA
CASRGRGSFYEQYF TGTGCCAGCAGGGGGCGCGGGAGCTTCTACGAGCAGTACTTC 14 TRBJ2-7 TRBV28 NA TRBD2
CAWNRGNEQYF TGTGCCTGGAACCGGGGCAACGAGCAGTACTTC 11 TRBJ2-7 TRBV30 few NA
CASGATTGTPQHF TGTGCCAGCGGGGCGACGACAGGGACGCCCCAGCATTTT 13 TRBJ1-5 TRBV6-4 NA TRBD1
CASSEYLTEAFF TGTGCCAGCAGTGAATATCTCACTGAAGCTTTCTTT 12 TRBJ1-1 TRBV28 few NA
CASSADGTFYSPLHF TGTGCCAGCAGCGCCGACGGGACCTTTTATTCACCCCTCCACTTT 15 TRBJ1-6 TRBV9 few NA
CASSLGSSGTQYF TGTGCCAGCAGCTTAGGGTCCTCGGGAACGCAGTATTTT 13 TRBJ2-3 TRBV7-8 NA NA
CASSFRDRVNTGELFF TGTGCCAGCAGCTTCCGGGACAGGGTTAACACCGGGGAGCTGTTTTTT 16 TRBJ2-2 TRBV5-6 NA TRBD1
CASTPGGGSETQYF TGTGCCAGCACCCCGGGGGGGGGATCGGAGACCCAGTACTTC 14 TRBJ2-5 TRBV7-9 NA TRBD2
CASGQTTGTQYF TGCGCCAGCGGACAAACGACGGGTACGCAGTATTTT 12 TRBJ2-3 TRBV5-1 many NA
CASSLGTGNQPQHF TGTGCCAGCAGCTTGGGAACAGGCAATCAGCCCCAGCATTTT 14 TRBJ1-5 TRBV5-4 NA NA
CASSLGLAGVREQYF TGTGCCAGCAGCTTGGGACTAGCGGGAGTAAGGGAGCAGTACTTC 15 TRBJ2-7 TRBV5-4 few TRBD2
CAWTLAGGSQYF TGTGCCTGGACTCTAGCGGGAGGTTCGCAGTATTTT 12 TRBJ2-3 TRBV30 NA TRBD2
CASSWGRDSGANVLTF TGCGCCAGCAGCTGGGGGAGGGACTCTGGGGCCAACGTCCTGACTTTC 16 TRBJ2-6 TRBV5-1 few TRBD2
CASSLGVLAGTDTQYF TGTGCCAGCAGCTTAGGAGTACTAGCGGGCACAGATACGCAGTATTTT 16 TRBJ2-3 TRBV7-2 few TRBD2
CASSLEEKGPQYF TGTGCCAGCAGCTTGGAGGAGAAGGGGCCCCAGTACTTC 13 TRBJ2-5 TRBV11-1 NA NA
CASSPQGGTDTQYF TGTGCCAGCTCCCCCCAAGGCGGCACAGATACGCAGTATTTT 14 TRBJ2-3 TRBV18 few NA
CASSLGGAGWIDEQFF TGTGCCAGCAGCTTGGGTGGTGCGGGATGGATCGATGAGCAGTTCTTC 16 TRBJ2-1 TRBV7-2 many NA
CASSLTPGFGEAFF TGTGCCAGCAGCTTAACCCCAGGGTTCGGGGAAGCTTTCTTT 14 TRBJ1-1 TRBV11-2 NA NA
CASSLAAGAREQYF TGCGCCAGCAGCTTGGCCGCGGGAGCTCGCGAGCAGTACTTC 14 TRBJ2-7 TRBV5-1 NA TRBD2
CASSLDRSNTGELFF TGTGCCAGCAGCCTGGACAGGTCGAACACCGGGGAGCTGTTTTTT 15 TRBJ2-2 TRBV6-4 NA TRBD1
CASSFDMNTEAFF TGTGCCAGCAGCTTCGACATGAACACTGAAGCTTTCTTT 13 TRBJ1-1 TRBV7-9 many NA
CASGRGGYNEQFF TGTGCCAGCGGGAGGGGGGGCTACAATGAGCAGTTCTTC 13 TRBJ2-1 TRBV25-1 few NA
CASSLRLGDEQFF TGTGCCAGCAGCTTAAGGTTAGGGGATGAGCAGTTCTTC 13 TRBJ2-1 TRBV7-3 many NA
CASGRTSGRDVYEQYF TGTGCCAGCGGCCGGACTAGCGGGAGGGATGTCTACGAGCAGTACTTC 16 TRBJ2-7 TRBV6-6 NA TRBD2
CAWSTPQLYSNQPQHF TGTGCCTGGAGTACCCCCCAGTTATATAGCAATCAGCCCCAGCATTTT 16 TRBJ1-5 TRBV30 few NA
CASSSAVYTEAFF TGTGCCAGCAGCTCCGCGGTTTATACTGAAGCTTTCTTT 13 TRBJ1-1 TRBV7-2 NA NA
CASSLSGQGKSYNNEQFF TGTGCCAGCAGCTTGTCAGGACAGGGGAAATCTTACAACAATGAGCAGTTCTTC 18 TRBJ2-1 TRBV7-2 few TRBD1
CASRGQGAGNEQYF TGTGCCAGCCGCGGACAGGGGGCGGGTAACGAGCAGTACTTC 14 TRBJ2-7 TRBV5-8 NA TRBD1
CAISQTTLSDTQYF TGTGCCATCAGTCAGACTACCCTCTCCGATACGCAGTATTTT 14 TRBJ2-3 TRBV6-1 NA NA
CASSYAGDAGTEAFF TGTGCCAGCAGTTACGCGGGGGATGCGGGAACTGAAGCTTTCTTC 15 TRBJ1-1 TRBV6-6 NA NA
CASGDSLNQPQHF TGTGCCAGCGGGGACAGTCTCAATCAGCCCCAGCATTTT 13 TRBJ1-5 TRBV2 few TRBD1
CAWSVLRAGGGPTNYGYTF TGTGCCTGGAGTGTACTGCGGGCCGGGGGCGGTCCCACTAACTATGGCTACACCTTC 19 TRBJ1-2 TRBV30 NA NA
CSVGRGPDTEAFF TGCAGCGTAGGGAGGGGCCCAGACACTGAAGCTTTCTTT 13 TRBJ1-1 TRBV29-1 NA NA
CASSFGLVGTQETQYF TGCGCCAGCAGCTTCGGACTAGTCGGGACCCAAGAGACCCAGTACTTC 16 TRBJ2-5 TRBV5-1 few TRBD2
CAAWGTGSYEQYF TGTGCCGCCTGGGGGACAGGGTCCTACGAGCAGTACTTC 13 TRBJ2-7 TRBV27 few TRBD1
CASRRGSYNEQFF TGTGCCAGCAGGAGGGGTTCCTACAATGAGCAGTTCTTC 13 TRBJ2-1 TRBV7-9 few NA
CAISEISQDYEQYF TGTGCCATCAGTGAGATATCCCAAGACTACGAGCAGTACTTC 14 TRBJ2-7 TRBV10-3 NA NA
CSVQGKATDTQYF TGCAGCGTGCAGGGAAAGGCTACAGATACGCAGTATTTT 13 TRBJ2-3 TRBV29-1 NA NA